This record concerns one T cell receptor beta chain sequence. This sample is drawn from a study of blood T cell repertoires in COVID-19. The CDR3 runs 16 residues. Between the trimmed V and J ends, which lost 4 bases and 3 bases, there was a span of 17 bases. From germline, CDR1 is MDHEN and CDR2 SYDVKM. The data were produced by immunoSEQ multiplex PCR, yet TCRdb's version contains in-frame clones alone and is incomplete. The table has about 240,000 clones, approximately 85% seen once. This sequence joins TRBV28 and TRBJ2-3; D is unresolved. The sequencing input was peripheral blood. This clonotype was sampled from an elderly woman with COVID-19, enrolled during active disease. The CDR3 DNA sequence: TGTGCCAGCAGTTCCCCACTACCCCAACGGACAGATACGCAGTATTTT. Protein: CASSSPLPQRTDTQYF. Supplemented by reference TRBV28 and TRBJ2-3, the full variable domain reads DVKVTQSSRYLVKRTGEKVFLECVQDMDHENMFWYRQDPGLGLRLIYFSYDVKMKEKGDIPEGYSVSREKKERFSLILESASTNQTSMYLCASSSPLPQRTDTQYFGPGTRLTVL.